The rows below give T cell receptor beta chains drawn from one sample of a study of blood T cell repertoires in COVID-19. Some clones are missing from TCRdb's copy, which holds only in-frame ones; the method was immunoSEQ multiplex PCR. The sample has some 200,000 clones, less than 85% seen once. Sequencing was carried out using PBMCs or T cells enriched from blood (not recorded which). Receptors originate from a woman aged 55-70 years with acute COVID-19. The conserved cysteine and the conserved F or W are not part of the CDR3 here.

j_call cdr3_length v_call cdr3_aa
TRBJ2-2 16 TRBV20-1 SASQRTGAKKNTGELF
TRBJ2-6 13 TRBV2 ASSEARSGANVLT
TRBJ2-7 13 TRBV7-2 ASSLNTGVSYEQY
TRBJ1-2 11 TRBV27 ASSLPGGDGYT
TRBJ2-1 10 TRBV12-3/TRBV12-4 ASDNSGGEQF
TRBJ1-2 12 TRBV4-3 ASSPTGTNYGYT
TRBJ2-1 9 TRBV28 ASSLSLEQF
TRBJ1-6 11 TRBV18 ASSPEYNSPLH
TRBJ2-4 13 TRBV27 ASRPLEVAKNIQY
TRBJ1-5 11 TRBV19 ASGGGGNQPQH
TRBJ1-3 13 TRBV19 ASRVDRVEGNTIY
TRBJ2-2 12 TRBV11-2 ASSRSGQGGELF
TRBJ1-2 14 TRBV19 ASSFGQGRGLYGYT
TRBJ1-2 14 TRBV4-2 ASSQDRIGQGGSYT
TRBJ1-1 9 TRBV7-9 AGGRVTEAF
TRBJ1-1 9 TRBV6-5 ATRVGQGAF